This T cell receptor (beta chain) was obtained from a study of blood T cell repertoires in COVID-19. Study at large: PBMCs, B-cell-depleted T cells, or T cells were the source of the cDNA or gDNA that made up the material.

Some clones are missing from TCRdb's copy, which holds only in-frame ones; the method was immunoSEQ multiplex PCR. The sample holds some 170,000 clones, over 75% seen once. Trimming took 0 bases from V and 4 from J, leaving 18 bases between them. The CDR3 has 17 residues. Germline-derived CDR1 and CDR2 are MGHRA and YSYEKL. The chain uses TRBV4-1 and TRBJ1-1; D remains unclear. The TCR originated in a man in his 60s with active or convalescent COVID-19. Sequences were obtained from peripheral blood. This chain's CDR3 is CASSQDRLTSVATEAFF. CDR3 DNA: TGCGCCAGCAGCCAAGATCGACTCACCTCCGTGGCCACTGAAGCTTTCTTT.